What follows are 5 T cell receptor beta chains derived from one specimen sequenced in a study of blood T cell repertoires in COVID-19. Assay used: immunoSEQ multiplex PCR; TCRdb lists only in-frame clones, some missing. The repertoire holds under 300,000 clones, with 70% to 90% as singletons. The sample taken for sequencing was peripheral blood. Every receptor here comes from a man aged 45-65 years with acute or convalescent COVID-19.

This sequence joins TRBV3-1 (or the pseudogene TRBV3-2) and TRBJ1-2; D is undetermined. V was clipped by 2 bases and J by 5 bases, with 3 bases between them. CDR3 length: 11 amino acids. CDR1 and CDR2 (germline): LGHDT, YNNKEL (reference sequence). CDR3 amino acids: CASSQQYGYTF. The CDR3 DNA sequence: TGTGCCAGCAGCCAACAGTATGGCTACACCTTC.

This clone was recorded once. The chain uses TRBV20-1 and TRBJ2-7, with 7 bases fitting TRBD2. With 5 bases clipped from V and 6 bases from J, the junction kept 4 bases outside the gene matches. This CDR3 is built from 11 residues. Germline CDR1 and CDR2: DFQATT and SNEGSKA (reference sequence). The CDR3 is CSAGGEREQYF. The CDR3 nucleotides are TGCAGTGCTGGGGGGGAGCGCGAGCAGTACTTC.

The rearrangement links TRBV6-5 to TRBJ1-6, with a tentative D call TRBD1 (6 bases). The V end lost 6 bases, the J end lost 9 bases, and 18 bases lay between the germline ends. Germline V lookup: CDR1 MNHEY, CDR2 SVGAGI. The CDR3 runs 15 residues. The CDR3 spells CASRNLQGPSSPLHF. Here the CDR3 DNA reads TGTGCCAGCAGGAATCTACAGGGTCCTAGTTCACCCCTCCACTTT.

The chain joins TRBV10-3 to TRBJ2-2, with TRBD2 matching over 9 bases. CDR1 is ENHRY, CDR2 SYGVKD, per germline. V was pared by 6 bases and J by 6 bases, with 2 bases of the junction left unmatched. The CDR3 is 13 residues long. The CDR3 region has the DNA TGTGCCATCAGGCTAGCGGGATCCGGGGAGCTGTTTTTT. Protein: CAIRLAGSGELFF.

This chain uses TRBV30 with TRBJ1-2; a weak D match, TRBD1 (6 bases). Trimming removed 1 base from V and 8 bases from J, with 14 bases in between. CDR1 and CDR2 from the germline V gene are GTSNPN and SVGIG (reference sequence). This CDR3 is 13 amino acids long. The DNA for the CDR3 is TGTGCCTGGAGTGGCGGCAGGGGAGTCGGCTACACCTTC. Amino acid sequence: CAWSGGRGVGYTF. Full variable domain (outside the CDR3, taken from reference TRBV30 and TRBJ1-2): SQTIHQWPATLVQPVGSPLSLECTVEGTSNPNLYWYRQAAGRGLQLLFYSVGIGQISSEVPQNLSASRPQDRQFILSSKKLLLSDSGFYLCAWSGGRGVGYTFGSGTRLTVV.